The entry that follows covers one T cell receptor (beta chain) sequence. This CDR3 is 14 amino acids long. CDR1 is MNHEY and CDR2 is SVGAGI in the germline V gene. The V and J ends lost 5 bases and 10 bases respectively, with 20 bases between them. This record belongs to a study of blood T cell repertoires in COVID-19. The assay was immunoSEQ multiplex PCR, and TCRdb's table has in-frame clones only and misses some. The sample lists roughly 300,000 clones, roughly 85% occurring once. Sequencing was carried out using peripheral blood. This receptor was identified in a human donor in a cohort sampled during active COVID-19. The chain is built from TRBV6-5 and TRBJ1-2; maybe TRBD1 (6 bases). CDR3 in amino acids: CASSPPGDRTTYTF. Here the CDR3 DNA reads TGTGCCAGCAGTCCCCCAGGTGACAGGACCACCTACACCTTC.